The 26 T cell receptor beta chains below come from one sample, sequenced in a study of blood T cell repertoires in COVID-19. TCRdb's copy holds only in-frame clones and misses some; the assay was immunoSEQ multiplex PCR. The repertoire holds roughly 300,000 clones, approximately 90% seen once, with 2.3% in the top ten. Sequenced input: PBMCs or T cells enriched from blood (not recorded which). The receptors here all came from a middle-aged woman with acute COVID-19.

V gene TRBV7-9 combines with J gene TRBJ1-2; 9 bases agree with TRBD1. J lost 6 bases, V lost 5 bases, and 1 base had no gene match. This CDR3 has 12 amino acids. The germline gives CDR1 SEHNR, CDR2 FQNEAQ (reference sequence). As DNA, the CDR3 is TGTGCCAGCAGCGGGACAGGGAATGGCTACACCTTC. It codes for CASSGTGNGYTF.

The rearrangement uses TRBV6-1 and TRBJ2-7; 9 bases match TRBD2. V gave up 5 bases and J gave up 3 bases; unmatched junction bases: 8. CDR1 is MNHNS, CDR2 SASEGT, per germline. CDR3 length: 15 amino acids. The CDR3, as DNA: TGTGCCAGCAGTTTCCGCGGGAGGGACCACTACGAGCAGTACTTC. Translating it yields CASSFRGRDHYEQYF.

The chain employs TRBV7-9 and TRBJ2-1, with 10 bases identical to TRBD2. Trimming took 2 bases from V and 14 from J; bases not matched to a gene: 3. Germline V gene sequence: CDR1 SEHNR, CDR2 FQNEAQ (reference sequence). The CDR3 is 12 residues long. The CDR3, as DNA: TGTGCCAGCAGCTTACCGGGACTAGCGAAGTTCTTC. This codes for CASSLPGLAKFF.

CDR3 region: CASSHTTDTTDRYGAFF. In nucleotides, the CDR3 is TGTGCCAGCAGCCACACGACAGACACTACAGACCGGTACGGAGCTTTCTTT. This sequence joins TRBV21-1 and TRBJ1-1; TRBD1, the table's D call, was not compared with the DNA. TRBV21-1 is deemed a pseudogene. CDR3 length: 17 residues.

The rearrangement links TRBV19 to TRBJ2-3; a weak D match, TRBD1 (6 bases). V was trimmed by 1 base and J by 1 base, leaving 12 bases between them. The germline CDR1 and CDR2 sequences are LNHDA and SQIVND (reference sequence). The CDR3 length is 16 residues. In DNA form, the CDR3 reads TGTGCCAGTAGTATAGGTCAGGGGATGGGCACAGATACGCAGTATTTT. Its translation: CASSIGQGMGTDTQYF.

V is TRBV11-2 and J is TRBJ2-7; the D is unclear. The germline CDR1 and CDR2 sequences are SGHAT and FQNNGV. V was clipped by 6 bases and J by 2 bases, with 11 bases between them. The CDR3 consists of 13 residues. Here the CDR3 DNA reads TGTGCCAGCAGTACAGACGGAACCTACGAGCAGTACTTC. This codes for CASSTDGTYEQYF.

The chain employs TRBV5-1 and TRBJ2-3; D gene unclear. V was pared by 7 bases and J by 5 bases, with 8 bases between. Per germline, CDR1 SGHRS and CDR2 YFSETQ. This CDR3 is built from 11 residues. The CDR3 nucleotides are TGCGCCAGCCAATGGCAAGATACGCAGTATTTT. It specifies CASQWQDTQYF.

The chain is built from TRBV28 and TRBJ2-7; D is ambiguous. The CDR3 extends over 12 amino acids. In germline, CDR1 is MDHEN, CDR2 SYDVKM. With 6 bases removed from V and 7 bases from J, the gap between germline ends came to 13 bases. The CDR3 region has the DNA TGTGCCAGCAGCCCTAGGATTGGTGAGCAGTACTTC. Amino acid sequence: CASSPRIGEQYF. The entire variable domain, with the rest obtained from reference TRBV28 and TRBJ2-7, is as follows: DVKVTQSSRYLVKRTGEKVFLECVQDMDHENMFWYRQDPGLGLRLIYFSYDVKMKEKGDIPEGYSVSREKKERFSLILESASTNQTSMYLCASSPRIGEQYFGPGTRLTVT.

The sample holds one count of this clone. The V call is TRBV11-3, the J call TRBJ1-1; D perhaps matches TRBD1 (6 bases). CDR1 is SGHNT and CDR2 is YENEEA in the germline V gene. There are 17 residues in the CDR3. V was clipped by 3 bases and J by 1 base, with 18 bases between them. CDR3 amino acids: CASSLNRVSRGNTEAFF. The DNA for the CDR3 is TGTGCCAGCAGCTTGAACAGGGTCTCAAGAGGGAACACTGAAGCTTTCTTT.

The chain's CDR3 is CATSAPGSGNEQFF. CDR3 bases: TGTGCCACCAGTGCGCCAGGGTCAGGGAATGAGCAGTTCTTC. The rearrangement joins TRBV24-1 to TRBJ2-1, with TRBD1 as a possible D gene (5 bases). The CDR3 extends over 14 amino acids. V gave up 5 bases and J gave up 7 bases, with 14 bases separating them. From germline, CDR1 is KGHDR and CDR2 SFDVKD.

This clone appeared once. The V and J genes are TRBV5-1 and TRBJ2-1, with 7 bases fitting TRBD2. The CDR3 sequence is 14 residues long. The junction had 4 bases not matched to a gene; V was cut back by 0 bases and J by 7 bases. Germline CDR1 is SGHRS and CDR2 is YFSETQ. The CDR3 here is CASSLVGGRNEQFF. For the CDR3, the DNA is TGCGCCAGCAGCTTGGTGGGGGGGAGGAATGAGCAGTTCTTC. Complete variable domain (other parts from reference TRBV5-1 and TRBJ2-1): KAGVTQTPRYLIKTRGQQVTLSCSPISGHRSVSWYQQTPGQGLQFLFEYFSETQRNKGNFPGRFSGRQFSNSRSEMNVSTLELGDSALYLCASSLVGGRNEQFFGPGTRLTVL.

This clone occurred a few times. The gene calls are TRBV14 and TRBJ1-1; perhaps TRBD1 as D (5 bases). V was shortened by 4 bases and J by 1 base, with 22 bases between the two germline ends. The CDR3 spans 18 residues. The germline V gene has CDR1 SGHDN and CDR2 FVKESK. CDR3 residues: CASSPAPLSGLGNTEAFF. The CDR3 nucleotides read TGTGCCAGCAGCCCCGCTCCACTGTCAGGGCTGGGGAACACTGAAGCTTTCTTT.

DNA of the CDR3: TGTGCCAGCAGCAAGCCGCCTGACAGCGGGGGGGCTGTAGGTGAGCAGTTCTTC. Translation: CASSKPPDSGGAVGEQFF. The chain joins TRBV21-1 to TRBJ2-1; the table's D call of TRBD2 was not tested on the DNA. TRBV21-1 is listed as a pseudogene. CDR3 length equals 18 residues.

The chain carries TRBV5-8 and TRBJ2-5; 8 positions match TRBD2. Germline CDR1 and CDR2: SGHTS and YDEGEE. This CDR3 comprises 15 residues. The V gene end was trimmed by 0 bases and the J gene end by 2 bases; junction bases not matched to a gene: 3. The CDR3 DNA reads TGTGCCAGCAGCTTGGGAGCTAGCGGGCAAGAGACCCAGTACTTC. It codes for CASSLGASGQETQYF.

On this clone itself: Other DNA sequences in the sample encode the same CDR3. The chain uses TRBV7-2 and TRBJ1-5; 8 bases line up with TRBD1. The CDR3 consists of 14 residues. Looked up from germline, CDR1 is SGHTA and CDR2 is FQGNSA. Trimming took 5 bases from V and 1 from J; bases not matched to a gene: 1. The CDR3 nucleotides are TGTGCCAGCAGCCGGACAGGGAGCAATCAGCCCCAGCATTTT. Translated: CASSRTGSNQPQHF. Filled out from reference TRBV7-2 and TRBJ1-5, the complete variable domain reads GAGVSQSPSNKVTEKGKDVELRCDPISGHTALYWYRQSLGQGLEFLIYFQGNSAPDKSGLPSDRFSAERTGGSVSTLTIQRTQQEDSAVYLCASSRTGSNQPQHFGDGTRLSIL.

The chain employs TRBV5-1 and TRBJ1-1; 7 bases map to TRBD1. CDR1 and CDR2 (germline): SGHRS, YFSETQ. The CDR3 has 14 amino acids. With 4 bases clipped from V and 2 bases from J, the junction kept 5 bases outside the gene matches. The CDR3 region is CASSEDRVNTEAFF. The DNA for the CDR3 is TGCGCCAGCAGCGAAGACAGGGTAAACACTGAAGCTTTCTTT.

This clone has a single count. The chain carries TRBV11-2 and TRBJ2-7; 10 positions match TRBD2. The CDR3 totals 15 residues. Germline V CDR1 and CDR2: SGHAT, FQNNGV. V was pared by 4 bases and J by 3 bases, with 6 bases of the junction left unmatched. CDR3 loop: CASSSRTSGGYEQYF. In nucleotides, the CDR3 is TGTGCCAGCAGCTCTCGGACTAGCGGAGGCTACGAGCAGTACTTC.

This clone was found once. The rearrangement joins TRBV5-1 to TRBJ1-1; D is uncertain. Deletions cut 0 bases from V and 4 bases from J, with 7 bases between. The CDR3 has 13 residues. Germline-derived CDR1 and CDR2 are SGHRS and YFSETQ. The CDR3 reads CASSLDRGTEAFF. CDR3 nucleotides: TGCGCCAGCAGCTTGGATCGGGGCACTGAAGCTTTCTTT.

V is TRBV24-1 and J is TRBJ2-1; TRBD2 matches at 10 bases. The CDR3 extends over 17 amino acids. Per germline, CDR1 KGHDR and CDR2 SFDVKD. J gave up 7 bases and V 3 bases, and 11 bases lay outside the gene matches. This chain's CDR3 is CATSDTLGAGGKNEQFF. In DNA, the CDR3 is TGTGCCACCAGTGATACTCTCGGAGCGGGAGGGAAGAATGAGCAGTTCTTC.

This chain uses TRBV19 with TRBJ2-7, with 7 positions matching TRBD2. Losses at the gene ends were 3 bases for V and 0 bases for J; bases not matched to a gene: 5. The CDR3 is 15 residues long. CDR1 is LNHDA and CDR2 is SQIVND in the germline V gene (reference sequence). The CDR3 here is CASSMASGFSYEQYF. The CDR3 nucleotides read TGTGCCAGTAGTATGGCTAGCGGATTCTCCTACGAGCAGTACTTC.

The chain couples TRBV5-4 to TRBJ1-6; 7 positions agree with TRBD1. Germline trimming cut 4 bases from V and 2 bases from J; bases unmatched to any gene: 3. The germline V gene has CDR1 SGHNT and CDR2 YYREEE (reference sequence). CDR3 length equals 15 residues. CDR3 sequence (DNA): TGTGCCAGCAGCGTCGGGACAGCCTATAATTCACCCCTCCACTTT. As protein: CASSVGTAYNSPLHF.

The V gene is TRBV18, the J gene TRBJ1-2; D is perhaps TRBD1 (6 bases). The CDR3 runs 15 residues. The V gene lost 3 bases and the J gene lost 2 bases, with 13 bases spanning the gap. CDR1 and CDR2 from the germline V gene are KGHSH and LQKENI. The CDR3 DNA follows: TGTGCCAGCTCACCCCTGGGACAACCCAACTATGGCTACACCTTC. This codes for CASSPLGQPNYGYTF.

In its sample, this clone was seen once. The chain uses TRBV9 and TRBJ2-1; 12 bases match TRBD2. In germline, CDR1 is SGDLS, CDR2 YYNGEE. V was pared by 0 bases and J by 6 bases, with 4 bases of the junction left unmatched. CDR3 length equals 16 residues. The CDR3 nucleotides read TGTGCCAGCAGCGTAGGACTAGCGGGAGTTGGCAATGAGCAGTTCTTC. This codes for CASSVGLAGVGNEQFF.

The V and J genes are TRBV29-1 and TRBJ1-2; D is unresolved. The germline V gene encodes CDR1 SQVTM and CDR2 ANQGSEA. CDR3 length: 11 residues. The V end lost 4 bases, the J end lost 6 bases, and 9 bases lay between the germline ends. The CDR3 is CSVAGLNGYTF. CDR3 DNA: TGCAGCGTTGCAGGCCTTAATGGCTACACCTTC.

The CDR3 spells CASRGGGGAQETQYF. The CDR3 coding sequence is TGTGCCAGCAGGGGGGGCGGGGGCGCCCAAGAGACCCAGTACTTC. The chain combines TRBV2 with TRBJ2-5; the D gene is possibly TRBD2 (7 bases). Between the trimmed V and J ends, which lost 6 bases and 1 base, there was a span of 15 bases. Looked up from germline, CDR1 is SNHLY and CDR2 is FYNNEI. CDR3 length: 15 amino acids. Supplemented by reference TRBV2 and TRBJ2-5, the full variable domain reads EPEVTQTPSHQVTQMGQEVILRCVPISNHLYFYWYRQILGQKVEFLVSFYNNEISEKSEIFDDQFSVERPDGSNFTLKIRSTKLEDSAMYFCASRGGGGAQETQYFGPGTRLLVL.

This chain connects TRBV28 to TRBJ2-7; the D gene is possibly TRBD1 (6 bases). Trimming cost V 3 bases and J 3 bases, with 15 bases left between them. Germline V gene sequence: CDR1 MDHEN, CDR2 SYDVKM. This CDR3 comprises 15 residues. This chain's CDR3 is CASSLRGLGRYEQYF. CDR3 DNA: TGTGCCAGCAGTTTGAGGGGGTTGGGGCGCTACGAGCAGTACTTC.